This T cell receptor beta chain was recovered during a study of blood T cells in healthy people across ages. Peripheral blood from each donor was collected in a volume of ten milliliters. Germline V gives CDR1 MNHNY, CDR2 SVGAGI (reference sequence). The CDR3 is 13 amino acids. With 10 bases clipped from V and 3 bases from J, the junction kept 8 bases outside the gene matches. As regards this clonotype: Its antigen is as yet unknown.

Study-level results: Among T cells, TCR beta diversity per million cells dropped roughly linearly as age rose. Long-lived donors carried more naive CD4+ cells and greater diversity than aged donors.

A second PCR of about 7 to 11 cycles used a sample-barcoded 5' primer and a J-beta primer mix. TCRdb analysed the 5' RACE reads with MiXCR anew, one entry per CDR3 protein. The profile covers 950,000 to 1,200,000 distinct CDR3 sequences, with roughly two fifths appearing a single time and 10% to 15% taken by the ten largest. This TCR derives from a man between 18 and 35 years old in good health. The V gene is TRBV6-6, the J gene TRBJ2-5; TRBD2 aligns across 7 bases. Sequencing was done on a sample of blood. CDR3 DNA sequence: TGTGCCACCCACCAAGGGAGGGAAGAGACCCAGTACTTC. Residues: CATHQGREETQYF.